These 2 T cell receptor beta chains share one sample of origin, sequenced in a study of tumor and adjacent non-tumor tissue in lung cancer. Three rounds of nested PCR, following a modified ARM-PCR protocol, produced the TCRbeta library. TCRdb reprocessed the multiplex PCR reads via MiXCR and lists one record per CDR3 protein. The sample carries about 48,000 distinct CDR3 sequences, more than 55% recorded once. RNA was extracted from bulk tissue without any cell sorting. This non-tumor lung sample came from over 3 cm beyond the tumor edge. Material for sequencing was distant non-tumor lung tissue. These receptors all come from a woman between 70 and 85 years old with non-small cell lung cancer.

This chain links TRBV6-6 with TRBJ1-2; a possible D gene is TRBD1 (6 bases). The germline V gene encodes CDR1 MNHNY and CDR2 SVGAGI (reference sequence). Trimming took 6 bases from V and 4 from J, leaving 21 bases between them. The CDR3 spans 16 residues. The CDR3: CASRSASGTGAYGYTF. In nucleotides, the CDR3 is TGTGCCAGCAGATCAGCTTCCGGGACGGGGGCCTATGGCTACACCTTC.

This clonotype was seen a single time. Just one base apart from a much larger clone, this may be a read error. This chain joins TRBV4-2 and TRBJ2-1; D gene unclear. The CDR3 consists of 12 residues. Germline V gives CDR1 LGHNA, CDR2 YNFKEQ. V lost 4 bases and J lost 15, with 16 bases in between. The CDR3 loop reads CASSPALDSLFF. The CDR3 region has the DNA TGTGCCAGCAGCCCCGCCCTGGATTCGCTGTTCTTC.